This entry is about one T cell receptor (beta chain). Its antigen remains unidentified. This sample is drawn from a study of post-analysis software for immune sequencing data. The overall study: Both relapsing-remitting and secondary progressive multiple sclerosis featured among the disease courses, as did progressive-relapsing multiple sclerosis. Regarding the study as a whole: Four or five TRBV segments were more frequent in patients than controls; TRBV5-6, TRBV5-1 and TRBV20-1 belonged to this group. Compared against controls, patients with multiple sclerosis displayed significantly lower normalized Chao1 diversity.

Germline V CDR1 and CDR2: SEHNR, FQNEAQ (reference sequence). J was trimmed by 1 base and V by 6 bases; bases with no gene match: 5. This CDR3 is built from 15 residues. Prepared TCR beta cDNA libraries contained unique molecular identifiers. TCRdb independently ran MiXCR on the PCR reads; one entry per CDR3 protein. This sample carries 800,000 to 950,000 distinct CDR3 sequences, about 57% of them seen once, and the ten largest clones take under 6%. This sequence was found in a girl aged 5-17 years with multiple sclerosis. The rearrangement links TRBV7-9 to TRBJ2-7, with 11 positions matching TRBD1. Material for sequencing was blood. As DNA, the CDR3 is TGTGCCAGCAGTCGGGACAGGGGGACTTCCTACGAGCAGTACTTC. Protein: CASSRDRGTSYEQYF.